The 23 T cell receptor beta chains below all came from one sample that was sequenced in a study of post-analysis software for immune sequencing data. Incorporated into the TCR beta cDNA libraries were unique molecular identifiers, which served to reduce PCR and sequencing biases. Via MiXCR, TCRdb re-called the PCR reads, giving one row per CDR3 protein. The sample lists approximately 360,000 distinct CDR3 sequences; around 37% were seen once. Whole-study findings and limits: In patients, TRBV5-6, TRBV5-1 and TRBV20-1 belonged to roughly 5 TRBV segments found more frequently than in controls.

What these receptors recognize is not known. The sequenced sample consisted of blood. These receptors originate from a girl between 10 and 17 years old with multiple sclerosis.

The chain combines TRBV10-3 with TRBJ1-2, with 8 bases lining up with TRBD1. CDR1 is ENHRY and CDR2 is SYGVKD in the germline V gene. The CDR3 runs 15 residues. Unmatched junction bases numbered 8, after V lost 0 bases and J lost 8 bases. CDR3 coding DNA: TGTGCCATCAGTGAGTCGAATCAGGGGGCAGAGGGCTACACCTTC. As protein: CAISESNQGAEGYTF.

About this clonotype itself: Compared with germline, one end of the junction differs, possibly owing to a read error. This chain connects TRBV12-3 or TRBV12-4 to TRBJ1-5; possibly TRBD1 for D (6 bases). The CDR3 has 14 residues. The CDR3, as DNA: TGTGCCAGCAGGTTAGGGCAGGGGATTCAGCCCCAGCATTTT. Translated, it gives CASRLGQGIQPQHF.

The chain recombines TRBV10-2 with TRBJ2-1; TRBD2 agrees at 8 bases. V dropped 0 bases and J dropped 0; count of bases not matched to a gene: 4. The CDR3 runs to 17 residues. In germline, CDR1 is WSHSY, CDR2 SAAADI. CDR3 loop: CASSESISGGSYNEQFF. Written as DNA, the CDR3 is TGCGCCAGCAGTGAGTCAATCAGCGGGGGCTCCTACAATGAGCAGTTCTTC.

This chain connects TRBV10-3 to TRBJ2-2, with a tentative D call TRBD1 (6 bases). Germline loops: CDR1 ENHRY, CDR2 SYGVKD. There are 14 residues in the CDR3. Trimming left V 6 bases short and J 1 base short, with 9 bases between. The CDR3 DNA reads as TGTGCCATCAGGGGACAAGAGAACACCGGGGAGCTGTTTTTT. This translates into CAIRGQENTGELFF.

This clonotype was detected only a few times. The genes are TRBV29-1 and TRBJ2-3; 9 nucleotides agree with TRBD1. This CDR3 spans 15 amino acids. V shed 6 bases and J 5 bases; nucleotides not matched to a gene: 12. CDR1 and CDR2 (germline): SQVTM, ANQGSEA. The CDR3 DNA is TGCAGCGTGACAGGGGGGGCCTCTGGGGGAGATACGCAGTATTTT. It is translated as CSVTGGASGGDTQYF.

This clonotype was counted a single time. This chain links TRBV29-1 with TRBJ2-5; D gene ambiguous. There are 12 residues in the CDR3. Per germline, CDR1 SQVTM and CDR2 ANQGSEA. The ends were cut back, 4 bases at V and 1 base at J, with 7 bases in the middle. The CDR3 nucleotides read TGCAGCGTTGGGGTGACCCAAGAGACCCAGTACTTC. Its protein product is CSVGVTQETQYF.

J is TRBJ1-6 and V is TRBV9; no definite D call. The germline CDR1 and CDR2 sequences are SGDLS and YYNGEE. Between the trimmed V and J ends, which lost 3 bases and 9 bases, there was a span of 16 bases. This CDR3 spans 15 amino acids. The DNA for the CDR3 is TGTGCCAGCAGCGGTTCGGAGGTAACGGGTTCACCCCTCCACTTT. It yields the protein CASSGSEVTGSPLHF.

The V gene is TRBV6-5, the J gene TRBJ1-2; perhaps TRBD1 as D (5 bases). Germline V gene data show CDR1 as MNHEY and CDR2 as SVGAGI. The V gene lost 8 bases and the J gene lost 4 bases, with 20 bases spanning the gap. There are 15 residues in the CDR3. In DNA form, the CDR3 reads TGTGCCAGCCGAAAAGGTGTAGGGGTTTCCTATGGCTACACCTTC. This gives the protein CASRKGVGVSYGYTF.

This chain uses TRBV5-1 with TRBJ2-7; no clear D gene. CDR1 and CDR2 from the germline V gene are SGHRS and YFSETQ. Trimming left V 0 bases short and J 0 bases short, with 13 bases between. CDR3 length equals 16 residues. CDR3 nucleotides: TGCGCCAGCAGCTTGGTTGGCGCCAGAAGCTCCTACGAGCAGTACTTC. This encodes CASSLVGARSSYEQYF. The full variable domain, its missing parts supplied by reference TRBV5-1 and TRBJ2-7, is KAGVTQTPRYLIKTRGQQVTLSCSPISGHRSVSWYQQTPGQGLQFLFEYFSETQRNKGNFPGRFSGRQFSNSRSEMNVSTLELGDSALYLCASSLVGARSSYEQYFGPGTRLTVT.

V usage is TRBV2 and J usage is TRBJ2-1, with TRBD2 matching 7 bases. Germline-derived CDR1 and CDR2 are SNHLY and FYNNEI. CDR3 length: 14 amino acids. V lost 3 bases to trimming and J lost 8 bases; unmatched junction nucleotides: 7. Here the CDR3 DNA reads TGTGCCAGCAGTGATCACAGCCGGGAGGATGAGCAGTTCTTC. It codes for CASSDHSREDEQFF.

The chain joins TRBV7-8 to TRBJ2-1, with D unclear. Germline V gene lookup returns CDR1 SGHVS and CDR2 FQNEAQ. Trimming cost V 4 bases and J 7 bases, with 8 bases left between them. CDR3 length: 12 amino acids. CDR3 in DNA: TGTGCCAGCAGCTGGCACTTGAATGAGCAGTTCTTC. Its translation is CASSWHLNEQFF.

The chain is built from TRBV25-1 and TRBJ2-5; D is perhaps TRBD1 or TRBD2 (5 bases each). Per the germline V gene, CDR1 is MGHDK and CDR2 is SYGVNS. The CDR3 extends over 13 amino acids. Trimming shortened V by 8 bases and J by 9 bases, and 19 bases separated the two germline ends. CDR3 loop: CASGFHGTASQYF. The DNA of the CDR3 is TGTGCCAGCGGTTTCCACGGGACGGCTTCCCAGTACTTC.

V usage is TRBV20-1 and J usage is TRBJ2-1, with D uncertain. CDR3 length: 15 amino acids. V dropped 0 bases and J dropped 6 bases, with 15 bases sitting between them. CDR1 is DFQATT and CDR2 is SNEGSKA in the germline V gene (reference sequence). CDR3 loop: CSAREDSKYANEQFF. CDR3 DNA: TGCAGTGCTAGAGAAGACTCAAAATATGCCAATGAGCAGTTCTTC.

This chain uses TRBV11-2 with TRBJ2-1; 10 nucleotides line up with TRBD2. V dropped 2 bases and J dropped 3; count of bases not matched to a gene: 10. Germline V gene sequence: CDR1 SGHAT, CDR2 FQNNGV. The CDR3 loop spans 18 amino acids. In nucleotides, the CDR3 is TGTGCCAGCAGCTTATTGGGGCTAGCGGGGGTGAACTACAATGAGCAGTTCTTC. It is translated as CASSLLGLAGVNYNEQFF.

The V gene is TRBV4-3, the J gene TRBJ1-1, with D perhaps TRBD1 (5 bases). CDR1 LGHNA and CDR2 YSLEER come from the germline V gene. The length of the CDR3 is 15 residues. Trimming cost V 0 bases and J 6 bases, with 14 bases left between them. The CDR3: CASSQDRQGNAEAFF. The DNA of the CDR3 is TGCGCCAGCAGCCAAGATAGGCAGGGTAACGCTGAAGCTTTCTTT.

This chain joins TRBV28 and TRBJ1-1; TRBD1 aligns across 8 bases. The CDR3 covers 15 residues. The ends lost 5 bases at V and 7 bases at J; junction bases unmatched: 12. CDR1 is MDHEN and CDR2 is SYDVKM in the germline V gene. CDR3 sequence reads: CASSLSGQGVGEAFF. The CDR3, as DNA: TGTGCCAGCAGTCTCAGCGGACAGGGAGTAGGTGAAGCTTTCTTT.

There are a few counts of this clonotype. The rearrangement joins TRBV7-3 to TRBJ2-7, with a possible D match to TRBD2 (5 bases). With 3 bases removed from V and 6 bases from J, the gap between germline ends came to 12 bases. This CDR3 is built from 13 residues. Germline V gene data show CDR1 as SGHTA and CDR2 as FQGTGA. Here the CDR3 reads CASSLDPGIEQYF. CDR3 bases: TGTGCCAGCAGCTTGGACCCCGGGATCGAGCAGTACTTC.

A few counts support this clonotype. This sequence joins TRBV7-2 and TRBJ2-7, with TRBD2 identical over 12 bases. The germline CDR1 and CDR2 sequences are SGHTA and FQGNSA. V trimming: 4 bases; J trimming: 6 bases; junction bases outside the gene matches: 7. This CDR3 is 15 amino acids long. The CDR3 here is CASSSVLAGGLEQYF. CDR3 coding DNA: TGTGCCAGCAGCTCCGTGCTAGCGGGGGGGCTCGAGCAGTACTTC.

The chain employs TRBV5-1 and TRBJ1-3; 7 bases are shared with TRBD1. The CDR3 runs to 14 residues. From germline, CDR1 is SGHRS and CDR2 YFSETQ. The V and J ends lost 0 bases and 7 bases, in that order; junction bases with no gene match: 4. The CDR3 here is CASSLGQGGNTIYF. As DNA, the CDR3 is TGCGCCAGCAGCTTGGGACAGGGCGGCAACACCATATATTTT.

This clonotype was recorded a few times. CDR3 nucleotides: TGTGCCAGCAGCCAAGAAGAGCAATGGACAGGGGGACTCCCTACCTACGAGCAGTACTTC. It is translated as CASSQEEQWTGGLPTYEQYF. This chain joins TRBV4-2 and TRBJ2-7, with 10 bases lining up with TRBD1. V shed 0 bases, J shed 2 bases, and the junction held 16 bases outside the gene matches. The germline CDR1 and CDR2 sequences are LGHNA and YNFKEQ. CDR3 length: 20 residues.

The chain combines TRBV20-1 with TRBJ1-5; D is unresolved. The CDR3 covers 14 residues. V shed 0 bases and J shed 3 bases, with 9 bases lying between them. Per the germline V gene, CDR1 is DFQATT and CDR2 is SNEGSKA (reference sequence). CDR3 DNA sequence: TGCAGTGCTAGAGATCCGGGCTTCAATCAGCCCCAGCATTTT. Residues: CSARDPGFNQPQHF.

This chain joins TRBV12-3 or TRBV12-4 and TRBJ1-1; D not certain. The CDR3 contains 15 residues. Trimming left V 5 bases short and J 6 bases short, with 19 bases between. CDR3 sequence: CASSPRLGGGPEAFF. In DNA form, the CDR3 reads TGTGCCAGCAGTCCCCGCTTGGGAGGAGGTCCTGAAGCTTTCTTT.

J is TRBJ2-1 and V is TRBV11-2; D is possibly TRBD2 (5 bases). V shed 8 bases and J shed 3 bases, with 14 bases lying between them. Germline V CDR1 and CDR2: SGHAT, FQNNGV. This CDR3 is built from 14 residues. CDR3 loop: CASHFAGFYNEQFF. The CDR3 nucleotides are TGTGCCAGCCACTTCGCGGGTTTCTACAATGAGCAGTTCTTC.